A selection of T cell receptor beta chains follows, all from one sample in a study of blood T cell repertoires in COVID-19. Only in-frame clones appear in the TCRdb table, and some are missing; sequencing was by immunoSEQ multiplex PCR. The sample has approximately 210,000 clones, 76% seen once; the top ten hold around 16%. Sequenced material: PBMCs or T cells enriched from blood (not recorded which). Every receptor here comes from a woman aged 50 to 65 with acute COVID-19. CDR3s include the opening cysteine and the closing phenylalanine or tryptophan. The order of the fields is V gene, J gene, CDR3 length, clone size, D gene, CDR3 DNA, CDR3 protein. The D gene is left open where the match is weak. Only part of the rows carry a size: once, few, many, or a class if the clone is expanded.

v_call: TRBV18; j_call: TRBJ1-5; cdr3_length: 14; clone_size: few; d_call: TRBD1; cdr3_nt: TGTGCCAGCTCACTAACAGGGGCAGATCAGCCCCAGCATTTT; cdr3_aa: CASSLTGADQPQHF
v_call: TRBV2; j_call: TRBJ1-1; cdr3_length: 13; clone_size: -; d_call: -; cdr3_nt: TGTGCCAGCAGTGAGAATCAAGTAGCTGAAGCTTTCTTT; cdr3_aa: CASSENQVAEAFF
v_call: TRBV28; j_call: TRBJ1-2; cdr3_length: 13; clone_size: -; d_call: -; cdr3_nt: TGTGCCAGCAGACCCGGGATTTTCTATGGCTACACCTTC; cdr3_aa: CASRPGIFYGYTF
v_call: TRBV7-6; j_call: TRBJ1-1; cdr3_length: 13; clone_size: -; d_call: -; cdr3_nt: TGTGCCAGCAGCTCACAGGGGAACACTGAAGCTTTCTTT; cdr3_aa: CASSSQGNTEAFF
v_call: TRBV5-5; j_call: TRBJ1-1; cdr3_length: 11; clone_size: -; d_call: -; cdr3_nt: TGTGCCAGCAGCTTAGTTACAGAAGCTTTCTTT; cdr3_aa: CASSLVTEAFF
v_call: TRBV30; j_call: TRBJ1-2; cdr3_length: 15; clone_size: -; d_call: TRBD1; cdr3_nt: TGTGCCTGGAGTGGGACAGGGCTCCTTAGTTATGGCTACACCTTC; cdr3_aa: CAWSGTGLLSYGYTF
v_call: TRBV24-1; j_call: TRBJ1-5; cdr3_length: 14; clone_size: -; d_call: TRBD1; cdr3_nt: TGTGCCACAGCGGACAGGGGGCGCGTGCAGCCCCAGCATTTT; cdr3_aa: CATADRGRVQPQHF
v_call: TRBV27; j_call: TRBJ1-6; cdr3_length: 14; clone_size: -; d_call: -; cdr3_nt: TGTGCCAGCAGGCAGACAGGACGTGAATCACCCCTCCACTTT; cdr3_aa: CASRQTGRESPLHF
v_call: TRBV5-5; j_call: TRBJ1-1; cdr3_length: 15; clone_size: -; d_call: -; cdr3_nt: TGTGCCAGCAGCTCGACCGGGACAATCAGGGGTGAAGCTTTCTTT; cdr3_aa: CASSSTGTIRGEAFF
v_call: TRBV5-1; j_call: TRBJ2-5; cdr3_length: 15; clone_size: -; d_call: -; cdr3_nt: TGCGCCAGCAGCCGCTACCGGGGTCCACAAGAGACCCAGTACTTC; cdr3_aa: CASSRYRGPQETQYF
v_call: TRBV7-9; j_call: TRBJ2-3; cdr3_length: 12; clone_size: -; d_call: -; cdr3_nt: TGTGCCAGCAGCTCGCAGGGAGATACGCAGTATTTT; cdr3_aa: CASSSQGDTQYF
v_call: TRBV2; j_call: TRBJ1-5; cdr3_length: 15; clone_size: once; d_call: -; cdr3_nt: TGTGCCAGCAGCCCCTCGACGTTGGGGGGTCAGCCCCAGCATTTT; cdr3_aa: CASSPSTLGGQPQHF
v_call: TRBV3-1/TRBV3-2; j_call: TRBJ1-6; cdr3_length: 14; clone_size: -; d_call: -; cdr3_nt: TGTGCCAGCAGCCAAGATGGGGGGAATTTTCCCCTCCACTTT; cdr3_aa: CASSQDGGNFPLHF
v_call: TRBV19; j_call: TRBJ2-3; cdr3_length: 14; clone_size: -; d_call: TRBD2; cdr3_nt: TGTGCCAGCCAACGAGCGGGGGGGCTAAATACGCAGTATTTT; cdr3_aa: CASQRAGGLNTQYF
v_call: TRBV4-1; j_call: TRBJ1-2; cdr3_length: 16; clone_size: -; d_call: -; cdr3_nt: TGCGCCAGCAGCCTCCATCAAGGGGCAGTAAGCTATGGCTACACCTTC; cdr3_aa: CASSLHQGAVSYGYTF
v_call: TRBV5-1; j_call: TRBJ2-3; cdr3_length: 14; clone_size: -; d_call: -; cdr3_nt: TGCGCCAGCAGCTCAGAGAGGGACACAGATACGCAGTATTTT; cdr3_aa: CASSSERDTDTQYF
v_call: TRBV5-4; j_call: TRBJ1-2; cdr3_length: 16; clone_size: -; d_call: TRBD1; cdr3_nt: TGTGCCAGCAGCCGGGACAGGGGGCGCACCGGGTCTGGCTACACCTTC; cdr3_aa: CASSRDRGRTGSGYTF
v_call: TRBV10-3; j_call: TRBJ1-1; cdr3_length: 15; clone_size: -; d_call: -; cdr3_nt: TGTGCCATCAGTGAGCCGGGGTTTGGTAACACTGAAGCTTTCTTT; cdr3_aa: CAISEPGFGNTEAFF
v_call: TRBV9; j_call: TRBJ1-1; cdr3_length: 14; clone_size: -; d_call: -; cdr3_nt: TGTGCCAGCAGCGCGGGGGGAGGACGGGCTGAAGCTTTCTTT; cdr3_aa: CASSAGGGRAEAFF
v_call: TRBV2; j_call: TRBJ1-5; cdr3_length: 15; clone_size: -; d_call: TRBD1; cdr3_nt: TGTGCCAGCAGTGTCAGGGGGGCGAGCAATCAGCCCCAGCATTTT; cdr3_aa: CASSVRGASNQPQHF